Each of the 29 T cell receptor beta chains below was sequenced from the same sample in a study of cytomegalovirus exposure and HLA in healthy donors. The PCR ran on 60 Vbeta and 13 Jbeta primers. Sequencing was performed with immunoSEQ multiplex PCR; in TCRdb, only in-frame clones are kept and a portion is missing. The repertoire holds 90,000 to 130,000 clones, with around 85% as singletons. Sequencing input: PBMCs. The receptors derive from a man aged 35 to 55 in good health and CMV-seronegative.

The chain has TRBV7-6 and TRBJ2-2, with no clear D. Trimming left V 6 bases short and J 2 bases short, with 10 bases between. The CDR3 length is 14 residues. The germline gives CDR1 SGHVS, CDR2 FNYEAQ. The DNA of the CDR3 is TGTGCCAGCAGTTACACAGTCAACACCGGGGAGCTGTTTTTT. Its translation: CASSYTVNTGELFF.

The J gene is TRBJ2-1, the V gene TRBV5-4; D perhaps matches TRBD2 (7 bases). The CDR3 length is 15 residues. Per the germline V gene, CDR1 is SGHNT and CDR2 is YYREEE (reference sequence). V was pared by 5 bases and J by 0 bases, with 12 bases between. The CDR3 protein is CASRPGGASYNEQFF. Here the CDR3 DNA reads TGTGCCAGCAGGCCTGGGGGGGCCTCCTACAATGAGCAGTTCTTC.

The rearrangement uses TRBV27 and TRBJ2-1; 11 nucleotides align to TRBD2. The V and J ends lost 6 bases and 7 bases, in that order; junction bases with no gene match: 8. CDR3 length equals 15 residues. In germline, CDR1 is MNHEY, CDR2 SMNVEV (reference sequence). CDR3 coding DNA: TGTGCCAGCAGCCAACTAGCGGGGGCGTCAAATGAGCAGTTCTTC. Encoded protein: CASSQLAGASNEQFF.

The V gene is TRBV7-2, the J gene TRBJ1-5; no clear D gene. CDR1 is SGHTA and CDR2 is FQGNSA in the germline V gene. Trimming removed 0 bases from V and 10 bases from J, with 13 bases in between. There are 14 residues in the CDR3. CDR3 DNA sequence: TGTGCCAGCAGCTTAGCAGGGAACCGGGGACCCCAGCATTTT. It specifies CASSLAGNRGPQHF.

This clone was counted once. At one end, the junction sequence differs from germline, possibly due to a read error. The same CDR3 also results from other DNA sequences found in this sample. The genes are TRBV14 and TRBJ1-6, with D perhaps matching TRBD1 (5 bases). Per the germline V gene, CDR1 is SGHDN and CDR2 is FVKESK. This CDR3 is built from 15 residues. Here the CDR3 reads CASSQDGAGNSPLHF. CDR3 sequence (DNA): TGTGCCAGCAGCCAAGATGGGGCAGGGAATTCACCTCTCCACTTT.

CDR3 DNA sequence: TGCAGCGTTGAAGTCGGGAGGGAGAGGCCCATGAACACTGAAGCTTTCTTT. Translation: CSVEVGRERPMNTEAFF. The gene calls are TRBV29-1 and TRBJ1-1; D unresolved. Germline loops: CDR1 SQVTM, CDR2 ANQGSEA. There are 17 residues in the CDR3. Deletions cut 1 base from V and 0 bases from J, with 18 bases between.

In its sample, this clone was seen once. The rearrangement uses TRBV28 and TRBJ1-5, with 7 bases fitting TRBD1. CDR1 and CDR2 (germline): MDHEN, SYDVKM. CDR3 length equals 15 residues. Losses at the gene ends were 1 base for V and 3 bases for J; bases not matched to a gene: 3. The CDR3 DNA is TGTGCCAGCAGTTTATTACAGGGGTACAATCAGCCCCAGCATTTT. It yields the protein CASSLLQGYNQPQHF.

This CDR3 is CSVGGASREQYF. CDR3 in DNA: TGCAGCGTTGGGGGCGCTTCTAGGGAGCAGTACTTC. The rearrangement uses TRBV29-1 and TRBJ2-7, with a tentative D call TRBD1 (5 bases). This CDR3 contains 12 residues. Looked up from germline, CDR1 is SQVTM and CDR2 is ANQGSEA. V dropped 4 bases and J dropped 7 bases, with 14 bases sitting between them.

The chain combines TRBV28 with TRBJ2-1; TRBD2 might be the D (6 bases). Germline V gene sequence: CDR1 MDHEN, CDR2 SYDVKM. The CDR3 extends over 14 amino acids. Trimming removed 2 bases at V and 8 bases at J, with 13 bases between. Written as DNA, the CDR3 is TGTGCCAGCAGTTTAGGCGGGTGGGGGGATGAGCAGTTCTTC. Its protein product is CASSLGGWGDEQFF.

There are a few counts of this clone. The CDR3 region is CAITPTLQETQYF. For the CDR3, the DNA is TGTGCCATCACCCCTACCCTCCAAGAGACCCAGTACTTC. This chain joins TRBV10-3 and TRBJ2-5; D remains ambiguous. This CDR3 is 13 amino acids long. Germline CDR1 is ENHRY and CDR2 is SYGVKD. The V end lost 7 bases, the J end lost 1 base, and 10 bases lay between the germline ends.

The CDR3 sequence: CASSILGGSTEAFF. DNA for the CDR3: TGTGCCAGCAGCATTCTTGGGGGGAGCACTGAAGCTTTCTTT. The chain employs TRBV7-3 and TRBJ1-1, with D perhaps matching TRBD1 (5 bases). V was cut by 5 bases and J by 4 bases, with 14 bases left in between. The V gene's germline CDR1 is SGHTA and CDR2 FQGTGA. The CDR3 has 14 amino acids. Using reference TRBV7-3 and TRBJ1-1 for the parts outside the CDR3, the full variable domain is GAGVSQTPSNKVTEKGKYVELRCDPISGHTALYWYRQSLGQGPEFLIYFQGTGAADDSGLPNDRFFAVRPEGSVSTLKIQRTERGDSAVYLCASSILGGSTEAFFGQGTRLTVV.

The table lists this clone with a few counts. This CDR3 reads CASSPPGGANTEAFF. CDR3 nucleotide sequence: TGTGCCAGCAGCCCCCCCGGAGGAGCGAACACTGAAGCTTTCTTT. The chain recombines TRBV5-4 with TRBJ1-1; D unresolved. V gave up 4 bases and J gave up 1 base, with 14 bases separating them. CDR1 is SGHNT, CDR2 YYREEE, per germline (reference sequence). CDR3 length: 15 residues. The full variable domain, rest sourced from reference TRBV5-4 and TRBJ1-1, is ETGVTQSPTHLIKTRGQQVTLRCSSQSGHNTVSWYQQALGQGPQFIFQYYREEENGRGNFPPRFSGLQFPNYSSELNVNALELDDSALYLCASSPPGGANTEAFFGQGTRLTVV.

CDR3 sequence: CARSWTLGGVNTEAFF. The DNA for the CDR3 is TGTGCCAGAAGCTGGACACTAGGGGGCGTAAACACTGAAGCTTTCTTT. The chain uses TRBV5-3 and TRBJ1-1; 7 bases are shared with TRBD1. TRBV5-3 is sorted into the ORF group, with uncertain function. With 3 bases clipped from V and 2 bases from J, the junction kept 10 bases outside the gene matches. The CDR3 spans 16 residues.

The sample holds a few counts of this clone. This sequence joins TRBV5-4 and TRBJ1-6; 9 positions match TRBD1. Germline V gene sequence: CDR1 SGHNT, CDR2 YYREEE (reference sequence). The CDR3 has 15 amino acids. V lost 5 bases to trimming and J lost 5 bases; unmatched junction nucleotides: 5. In nucleotides, the CDR3 is TGTGCCAGCAGGGACGGGACAGGGAATAATTCACCCCTCCACTTT. Amino acids: CASRDGTGNNSPLHF.

The genes are TRBV18 and TRBJ1-2; the D is unclear. The germline V and J ends were trimmed by 1 base and 3 bases, with 9 bases remaining between them. Germline-derived CDR1 and CDR2 are KGHSH and LQKENI. This CDR3 has 14 amino acids. DNA for the CDR3: TGTGCCAGCTCACCACTAGCGGCGGACTATGGCTACACCTTC. Translation: CASSPLAADYGYTF.

The chain links TRBV30 to TRBJ2-6; D is perhaps TRBD2 (6 bases). Germline-derived CDR1 and CDR2 are GTSNPN and SVGIG (reference sequence). The V end was cut by 3 bases, the J end by 0 bases, with 12 bases between. This CDR3 spans 16 amino acids. The CDR3 reads CAWRPGVGSGANVLTF. The CDR3 DNA reads as TGTGCCTGGAGACCGGGAGTGGGCTCTGGGGCCAACGTCCTGACTTTC.

The gene calls are TRBV6-1 and TRBJ1-5; D may be TRBD1 (6 bases). Trimming stripped 2 bases from V and 4 bases from J, with 18 bases between. This CDR3 region has 17 residues. Germline V gene data show CDR1 as MNHNS and CDR2 as SASEGT. CDR3 in amino acids: CASSEMWGGRVNQPQHF. In DNA, the CDR3 is TGTGCCAGCAGTGAAATGTGGGGGGGCAGGGTAAATCAGCCCCAGCATTTT.

The chain links TRBV18 to TRBJ1-1; 9 nucleotides line up with TRBD1. CDR1 and CDR2 (germline): KGHSH, LQKENI. The CDR3 is 14 amino acids. J gave up 5 bases and V 1 base, and 2 bases lay outside the gene matches. CDR3 in DNA: TGTGCCAGCTCACCACGGGACAGGGAGACTGAAGCTTTCTTT. Amino acid sequence: CASSPRDRETEAFF.

The chain carries TRBV6-5 and TRBJ1-4, with D tentatively TRBD1 (5 bases). Trimming pared 2 bases from V and 1 base from J, leaving 8 bases between. Germline V gene lookup returns CDR1 MNHEY and CDR2 SVGAGI. The CDR3 has 15 amino acids. The CDR3 region has the DNA TGTGCCAGCAGTTACGGGCAGGGAACTAATGAAAAACTGTTTTTT. Its protein product is CASSYGQGTNEKLFF.

The chain uses TRBV6-1 and TRBJ1-4; 7 bases agree with TRBD1. The CDR3 contains 15 residues. Germline V lookup: CDR1 MNHNS, CDR2 SASEGT. The V segment lost 4 bases and the J segment 6 bases; nucleotides outside the gene matches: 8. CDR3 protein: CASSATGALDEKLFF. The CDR3 DNA follows: TGTGCCAGCAGTGCTACAGGGGCGCTGGATGAAAAACTGTTTTTT.

The chain employs TRBV6-5 and TRBJ1-1; D is undetermined. Germline CDR1 MNHEY, CDR2 SVGAGI. The CDR3 has 13 amino acids. V was shortened by 6 bases and J by 5 bases, with 13 bases between the two germline ends. Here the CDR3 DNA reads TGTGCCAGCAGCAACCGGGGTGATACTGAAGCTTTCTTT. This sequence encodes CASSNRGDTEAFF.

This chain joins TRBV27 and TRBJ2-1; TRBD1 agrees at 10 bases. Germline CDR1 MNHEY, CDR2 SMNVEV (reference sequence). With 10 bases clipped from V and 4 bases from J, the junction kept 7 bases outside the gene matches. CDR3 size: 14 residues. Here the CDR3 DNA reads TGTGCCACCGCGGGGACAGGGGCTTACAATGAGCAGTTCTTC. This encodes CATAGTGAYNEQFF.

The chain carries TRBV2 and TRBJ1-1; D is unresolved. The CDR3 sequence is 15 residues long. The germline V gene encodes CDR1 SNHLY and CDR2 FYNNEI. The V and J ends lost 8 bases and 1 base respectively, with 17 bases between them. In nucleotides, the CDR3 is TGTGCCAGCCGACTGGACTCACGGGGGAACACTGAAGCTTTCTTT. Translated: CASRLDSRGNTEAFF.

V usage is TRBV6-1 and J usage is TRBJ2-6; D unclear. The length of the CDR3 is 14 residues. Germline values: CDR1 MNHNS, CDR2 SASEGT. V shed 0 bases and J shed 4 bases, with 4 bases lying between them. Written as DNA, the CDR3 is TGTGCCAGCAGTGAAGCGGGCGGGGCCAACGTCCTGACTTTC. The encoded protein is CASSEAGGANVLTF.

The chain carries TRBV5-1 and TRBJ2-2; D unresolved. The CDR3 is made up of 11 amino acids. Trimming shortened V by 2 bases and J by 6 bases, and 2 bases separated the two germline ends. Germline loops: CDR1 SGHRS, CDR2 YFSETQ. The CDR3 sequence: CASSFAGELFF. The CDR3 DNA sequence: TGCGCCAGCAGCTTCGCCGGGGAGCTGTTTTTT.

V is TRBV9 and J is TRBJ2-7, with D perhaps TRBD2 (6 bases). The CDR3 is 17 residues long. The V gene's germline CDR1 is SGDLS and CDR2 YYNGEE. V was shortened by 3 bases and J by 0 bases, with 19 bases between the two germline ends. Here the CDR3 reads CASSAGNRDLLSYEQYF. The DNA for the CDR3 is TGTGCCAGCAGCGCAGGAAACCGGGACTTGCTCTCCTACGAGCAGTACTTC.

The genes are TRBV4-3 and TRBJ1-2; D not certain. The CDR3 runs 14 residues. V lost 3 bases and J 3 bases, leaving 11 bases between the germline ends. Germline CDR1 is LGHNA and CDR2 is YSLEER. CDR3 DNA sequence: TGCGCCAGCAGCCAGATGCGGGTGGACTATGGCTACACCTTC. Amino acids: CASSQMRVDYGYTF.

The table lists this clone with a count of one. The V call is TRBV5-4, the J call TRBJ1-2; 7 nucleotides line up with TRBD1. The germline gives CDR1 SGHNT, CDR2 YYREEE (reference sequence). The J segment lost 7 bases and the V segment lost 3 bases, leaving 6 bases of the junction unmatched. This CDR3 region has 13 residues. This CDR3 is CASSSTGTGGYTF. For the CDR3, the DNA is TGTGCCAGCAGCTCGACAGGGACGGGTGGCTACACCTTC.

J is TRBJ2-2 and V is TRBV5-1, with D maybe TRBD1 (6 bases). The V and J ends lost 0 bases and 6 bases respectively, with 9 bases between them. The germline CDR1 and CDR2 sequences are SGHRS and YFSETQ. The CDR3 sequence is 14 residues long. CDR3 DNA sequence: TGCGCCAGCAGCTTGGGTGGACAGTCCGGGGAGCTGTTTTTT. Its translation: CASSLGGQSGELFF.